The clone carrying this TCR beta chain appeared a few times. This record comes from a study of identical twins. MiXCR, applied by TCRdb to the 5' RACE reads, yields one record per CDR3 protein. The sample has about 480,000 distinct CDR3 sequences, more than 13% seen once. The same sample was also used in a study of yellow fever vaccine responses in identical twins.

The TCR originated in a woman between 18 and 29 years old in good health. Sequences were obtained from CD4+ T cells sorted from blood.

CDR3 nucleotide sequence: TGCGCCAGCAGCCAAGACCTGGGAGGTGATCCTAAAAACATTCAGTACTTC. This sequence encodes CASSQDLGGDPKNIQYF. The chain employs TRBV4-3 and TRBJ2-4; TRBD2 might be the D (6 bases). The ends were cut back, 0 bases at V and 4 bases at J, with 16 bases in the middle. The CDR3 runs to 17 residues. Germline V gene lookup returns CDR1 LGHNA and CDR2 YSLEER.